The 15 T cell receptor beta chains presented below share a single source sample, sequenced in a study of blood T cells in healthy people across ages. Through a sample-barcoded 5' primer and a J-beta primer mix, a second PCR was run for 7 to 11 cycles. TCRdb re-called the 5' RACE reads with MiXCR, one entry per CDR3 protein. The table records about 1 million distinct CDR3 sequences, under 55% of them present only once. The sequenced sample consisted of blood. These receptors were obtained from a woman aged 60-70 years in good health.

This clonotype was seen only a few times. One junction end does not reproduce the germline sequence, and a read error may be involved. The J gene is TRBJ2-3, the V gene TRBV10-1; 7 nucleotides agree with TRBD1. CDR1 and CDR2 (germline): WNHNN, SYGVQD (reference sequence). This CDR3 comprises 14 residues. CDR3 sequence (DNA): TGTGCCAGCAGCCGGGACAGTGACACAGATACGCAGTATTTT. As protein: CASSRDSDTDTQYF.

In its sample, this clonotype was seen a few times. V gene TRBV27 combines with J gene TRBJ2-7, with 7 bases lining up with TRBD1. The trim removed 10 bases at V and 6 bases at J, leaving 9 bases unmatched. Germline V gives CDR1 MNHEY, CDR2 SMNVEV (reference sequence). The CDR3 has 12 residues. The CDR3 bases are TGTGCCACGACCGACAGGGCTGGCGAGCAGTACTTC. Protein sequence: CATTDRAGEQYF.

V gene TRBV20-1 combines with J gene TRBJ1-4; a possible D gene is TRBD1 (6 bases). V was pared by 5 bases and J by 8 bases, with 18 bases between. The CDR3 is 14 residues long. Germline loops: CDR1 DFQATT, CDR2 SNEGSKA (reference sequence). The chain's CDR3 is CSAENTGKGEKLFF. The CDR3 region has the DNA TGCAGTGCTGAGAATACAGGGAAGGGGGAAAAACTGTTTTTT.

This clonotype was counted between two and nine times. The chain uses TRBV7-2 and TRBJ2-7; D is unresolved. The CDR3 covers 13 residues. Looked up from germline, CDR1 is SGHTA and CDR2 is FQGNSA. V lost 4 bases to trimming and J lost 7 bases, with 14 bases between them. The CDR3 spells CASSSYSGSEQYF. The CDR3 nucleotides are TGTGCCAGCAGCTCCTATAGTGGGTCTGAGCAGTACTTC.

This clonotype was seen a few times. The chain has TRBV20-1 and TRBJ2-5; 13 bases map to TRBD2. Trimming at V came to 1 base and at J to 10 bases, leaving 9 bases not matched to a gene. Germline V lookup: CDR1 DFQATT, CDR2 SNEGSKA (reference sequence). The CDR3 extends over 15 amino acids. The DNA for the CDR3 is TGCAGTGCTAGAGTAGTAGGAACTAGCGGGAGGGTCCAGTACTTC. Translated: CSARVVGTSGRVQYF.

The rearrangement joins TRBV20-1 to TRBJ2-2, with TRBD2 matching over 11 bases. The CDR3 sequence is 15 residues long. V trimming: 6 bases; J trimming: 3 bases; junction bases outside the gene matches: 6. The germline V gene encodes CDR1 DFQATT and CDR2 SNEGSKA (reference sequence). The DNA of the CDR3 is TGCAGTGCGAAACTAGCGGGAGTGGACACCGGGGAGCTGTTTTTT. This codes for CSAKLAGVDTGELFF.

The J gene is TRBJ2-7, the V gene TRBV15; tentatively, D is TRBD1 (6 bases). V was cut by 0 bases and J by 2 bases, with 11 bases left in between. From germline, CDR1 is LNHNV and CDR2 YYDKDF (reference sequence). CDR3 length equals 15 residues. The CDR3 loop is CATSREAGAAYEQYF. In DNA form, the CDR3 reads TGTGCCACCAGCAGAGAGGCAGGGGCGGCCTACGAGCAGTACTTC. Using reference TRBV15 and TRBJ2-7 for the parts outside the CDR3, the full variable domain is DAMVIQNPRYQVTQFGKPVTLSCSQTLNHNVMYWYQQKSSQAPKLLFHYYDKDFNNEADTPDNFQSRRPNTSFCFLDIRSPGLGDTAMYLCATSREAGAAYEQYFGPGTRLTVT.

The chain links TRBV15 to TRBJ2-5; D gene unclear. The DNA end favors TRBJ2-1, so the J call may be wrong. This CDR3 is 12 amino acids long. The germline gives CDR1 LNHNV, CDR2 YYDKDF (reference sequence). The CDR3 is CATSRGQETQFF. The CDR3 nucleotides are TGTGCCACCAGCAGAGGGCAAGAGACCCAGTTCTTC.

V is TRBV28 and J is TRBJ2-5; maybe TRBD2 (5 bases). CDR3 length: 14 residues. Per the germline V gene, CDR1 is MDHEN and CDR2 is SYDVKM. V lost 6 bases and J 0 bases, leaving 11 bases between the germline ends. CDR3 protein: CASRSPGNQETQYF. The CDR3 coding sequence is TGTGCCAGCAGGAGCCCGGGAAACCAAGAGACCCAGTACTTC.

Worth noting for this clonotype: Being one base from a much bigger clone, this may be a read error. The chain carries TRBV11-2 and TRBJ1-2, with a tentative D call TRBD1 (6 bases). V was pared by 4 bases and J by 1 base, with 10 bases between. The V gene's germline CDR1 is SGHAT and CDR2 FQNNGV. The CDR3 is made up of 14 amino acids. CDR3: CASSSWTVNYGYTF. CDR3 nucleotide sequence: TGTGCCAGCAGCTCCTGGACAGTTAACTATGGCTACACCTTC.

This clonotype occurred once. The V call is TRBV7-9, the J call TRBJ1-2; D is unresolved. Germline-derived CDR1 and CDR2 are SEHNR and FQNEAQ (reference sequence). The length of the CDR3 is 14 residues. Trimming pared 2 bases from V and 4 bases from J, leaving 11 bases between. The CDR3 DNA reads as TGTGCCAGCAGCTTAAGGGCCGGAGCCTATGGCTACACCTTC. This codes for CASSLRAGAYGYTF. The full variable domain, its missing parts supplied by reference TRBV7-9 and TRBJ1-2, is DTGVSQNPRHKITKRGQNVTFRCDPISEHNRLYWYRQTLGQGPEFLTYFQNEAQLEKSRLLSDRFSAERPKGSFSTLEIQRTEQGDSAMYLCASSLRAGAYGYTFGSGTRLTVV.

The chain has TRBV7-9 and TRBJ2-4; no clear D gene. This CDR3 is 15 amino acids long. Germline assignment: CDR1 SEHNR and CDR2 FQNEAQ (reference sequence). Trimming cost V 4 bases and J 0 bases, with 10 bases left between them. In DNA, the CDR3 is TGTGCCAGCAGCTCAACCAGACTAGCCAAAAACATTCAGTACTTC. Its protein product is CASSSTRLAKNIQYF. Using reference TRBV7-9 and TRBJ2-4 for the parts outside the CDR3, the full variable domain is DTGVSQNPRHKITKRGQNVTFRCDPISEHNRLYWYRQTLGQGPEFLTYFQNEAQLEKSRLLSDRFSAERPKGSFSTLEIQRTEQGDSAMYLCASSSTRLAKNIQYFGAGTRLSVL.

This chain uses TRBV5-4 with TRBJ2-3; a weak D match, TRBD2 (5 bases). Trimming shortened V by 0 bases and J by 8 bases, and 22 bases separated the two germline ends. CDR3 length equals 17 residues. CDR1 and CDR2 from the germline V gene are SGHNT and YYREEE (reference sequence). This CDR3 is CASSLGGAAPGIGTQYF. CDR3 DNA sequence: TGTGCCAGCAGCTTGGGGGGAGCGGCCCCGGGCATAGGTACGCAGTATTTT.

The chain uses TRBV28 and TRBJ2-5, with 8 bases identical to TRBD2. CDR1 and CDR2 from the germline V gene are MDHEN and SYDVKM. The J segment lost 6 bases and the V segment lost 6 bases, leaving 12 bases of the junction unmatched. This CDR3 has 15 residues. This chain's CDR3 is CASSTSKRERKTQYF. The CDR3 coding sequence is TGTGCCAGCAGCACGTCAAAGCGGGAGAGAAAGACCCAGTACTTC.

This clonotype was picked up many times. The gene calls are TRBV9 and TRBJ2-7; TRBD1 is a possible D gene (6 bases). Trimming pared 0 bases from V and 2 bases from J, leaving 15 bases between. Looked up from germline, CDR1 is SGDLS and CDR2 is YYNGEE. There are 16 residues in the CDR3. This CDR3 reads CASSVGPADSTYEQYF. CDR3 DNA sequence: TGTGCCAGCAGCGTAGGCCCCGCGGACAGCACCTACGAGCAGTACTTC.